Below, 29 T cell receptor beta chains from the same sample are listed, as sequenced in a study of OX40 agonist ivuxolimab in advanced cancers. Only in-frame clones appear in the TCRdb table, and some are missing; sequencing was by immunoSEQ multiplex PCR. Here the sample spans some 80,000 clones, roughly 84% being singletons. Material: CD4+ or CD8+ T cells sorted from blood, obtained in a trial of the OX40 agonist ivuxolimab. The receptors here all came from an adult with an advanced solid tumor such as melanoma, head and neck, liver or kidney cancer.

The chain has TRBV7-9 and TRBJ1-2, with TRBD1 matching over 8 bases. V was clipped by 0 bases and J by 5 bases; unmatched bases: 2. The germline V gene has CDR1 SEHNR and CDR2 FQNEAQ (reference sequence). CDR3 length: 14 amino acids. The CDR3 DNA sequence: TGTGCCAGCAGCTTAGCGAGACAGGGGTATGGCTACACCTTC. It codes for CASSLARQGYGYTF.

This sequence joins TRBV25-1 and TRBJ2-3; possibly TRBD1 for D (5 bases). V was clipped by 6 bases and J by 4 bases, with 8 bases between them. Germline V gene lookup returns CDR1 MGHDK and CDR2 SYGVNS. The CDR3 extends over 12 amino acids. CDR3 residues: CASSWGPDTQYF. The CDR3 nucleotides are TGTGCCAGCAGCTGGGGCCCAGATACGCAGTATTTT.

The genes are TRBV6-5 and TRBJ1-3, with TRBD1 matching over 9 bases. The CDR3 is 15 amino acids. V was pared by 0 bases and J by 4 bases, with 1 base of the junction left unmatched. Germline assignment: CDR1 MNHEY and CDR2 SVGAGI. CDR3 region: CASSYSGQGGNTIYF. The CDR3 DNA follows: TGTGCCAGCAGTTACTCAGGACAGGGGGGAAACACCATATATTTT.

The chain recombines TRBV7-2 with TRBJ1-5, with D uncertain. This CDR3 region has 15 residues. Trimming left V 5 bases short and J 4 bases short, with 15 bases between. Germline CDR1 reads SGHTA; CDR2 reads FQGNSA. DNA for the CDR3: TGTGCCAGCAGCCGACGGGGAGGGATGAATCAGCCCCAGCATTTT. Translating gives CASSRRGGMNQPQHF. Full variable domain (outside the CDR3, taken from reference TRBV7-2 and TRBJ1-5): GAGVSQSPSNKVTEKGKDVELRCDPISGHTALYWYRQSLGQGLEFLIYFQGNSAPDKSGLPSDRFSAERTGGSVSTLTIQRTQQEDSAVYLCASSRRGGMNQPQHFGDGTRLSIL.

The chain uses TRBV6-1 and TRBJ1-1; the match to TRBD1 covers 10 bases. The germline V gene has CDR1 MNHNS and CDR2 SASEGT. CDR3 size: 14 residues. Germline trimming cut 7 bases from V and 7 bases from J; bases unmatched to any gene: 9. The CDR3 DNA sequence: TGTGCCAGCAATTCCGGGACAGGGGCTAATGAAGCTTTCTTT. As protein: CASNSGTGANEAFF.

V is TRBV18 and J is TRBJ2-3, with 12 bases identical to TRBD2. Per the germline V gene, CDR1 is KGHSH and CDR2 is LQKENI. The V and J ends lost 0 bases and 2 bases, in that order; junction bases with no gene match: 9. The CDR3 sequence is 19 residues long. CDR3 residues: CASSPPTGTSGGITDTQYF. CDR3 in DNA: TGTGCCAGCTCACCACCCACCGGAACTAGCGGGGGGATCACAGATACGCAGTATTTT.

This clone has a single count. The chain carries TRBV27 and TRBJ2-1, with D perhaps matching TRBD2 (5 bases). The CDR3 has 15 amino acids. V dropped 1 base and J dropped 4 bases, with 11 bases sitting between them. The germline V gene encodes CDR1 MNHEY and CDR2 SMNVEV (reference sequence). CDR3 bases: TGTGCCAGCAGTTTATGGGGAGCGCCTTACAATGAGCAGTTCTTC. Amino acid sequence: CASSLWGAPYNEQFF.

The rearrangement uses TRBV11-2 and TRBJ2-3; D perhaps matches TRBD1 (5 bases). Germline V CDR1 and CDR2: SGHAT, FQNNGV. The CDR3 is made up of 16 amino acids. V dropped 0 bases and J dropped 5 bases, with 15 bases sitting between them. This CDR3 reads CASSLEGVGVRDTQYF. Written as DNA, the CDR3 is TGTGCCAGCAGCTTAGAAGGAGTAGGGGTACGAGATACGCAGTATTTT.

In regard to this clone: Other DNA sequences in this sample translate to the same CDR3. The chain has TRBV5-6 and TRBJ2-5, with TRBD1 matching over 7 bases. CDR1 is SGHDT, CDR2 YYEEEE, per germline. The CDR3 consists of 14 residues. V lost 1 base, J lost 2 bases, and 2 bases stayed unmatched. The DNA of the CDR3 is TGTGCCAGCAGCTTGCCGACAGGGCAAGAGACCCAGTACTTC. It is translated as CASSLPTGQETQYF.

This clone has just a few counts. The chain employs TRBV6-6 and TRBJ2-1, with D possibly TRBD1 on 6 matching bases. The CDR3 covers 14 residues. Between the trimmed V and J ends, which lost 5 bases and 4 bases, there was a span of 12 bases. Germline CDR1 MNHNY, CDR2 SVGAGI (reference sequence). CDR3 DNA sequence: TGTGCCAGCAGTCGGGATGGACAGTACAATGAGCAGTTCTTC. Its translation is CASSRDGQYNEQFF.

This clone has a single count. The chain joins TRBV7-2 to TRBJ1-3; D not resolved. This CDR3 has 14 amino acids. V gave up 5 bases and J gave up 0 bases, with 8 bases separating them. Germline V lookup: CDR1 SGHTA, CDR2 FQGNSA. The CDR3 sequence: CASSPNTSGNTIYF. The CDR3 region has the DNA TGTGCCAGCAGCCCCAATACCTCTGGAAACACCATATATTTT.

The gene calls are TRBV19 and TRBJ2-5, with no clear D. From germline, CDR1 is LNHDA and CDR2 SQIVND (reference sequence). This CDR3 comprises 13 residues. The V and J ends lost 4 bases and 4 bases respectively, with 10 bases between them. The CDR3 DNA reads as TGTGCCAGTAGTAACCGCCTAACAGAGACCCAGTACTTC. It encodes CASSNRLTETQYF.

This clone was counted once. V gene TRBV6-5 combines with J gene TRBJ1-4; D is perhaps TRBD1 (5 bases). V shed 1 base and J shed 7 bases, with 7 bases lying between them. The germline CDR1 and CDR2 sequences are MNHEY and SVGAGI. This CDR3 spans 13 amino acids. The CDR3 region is CASSYWRGEKLFF. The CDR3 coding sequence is TGTGCCAGCAGTTACTGGAGGGGTGAAAAACTGTTTTTT.

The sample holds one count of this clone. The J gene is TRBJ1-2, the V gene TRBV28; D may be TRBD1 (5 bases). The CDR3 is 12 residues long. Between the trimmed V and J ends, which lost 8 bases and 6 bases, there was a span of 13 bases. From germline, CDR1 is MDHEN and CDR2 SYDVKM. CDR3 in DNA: TGTGCCAGCTCCGGGACTAATGATGGCTACACCTTC. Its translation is CASSGTNDGYTF.

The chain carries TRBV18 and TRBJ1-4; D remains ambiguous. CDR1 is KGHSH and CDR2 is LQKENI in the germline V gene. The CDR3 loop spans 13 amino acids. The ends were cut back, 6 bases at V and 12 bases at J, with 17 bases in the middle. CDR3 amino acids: CASSLLDRAELFF. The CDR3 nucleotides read TGTGCCAGCTCCCTTTTAGACCGGGCAGAACTGTTTTTT.

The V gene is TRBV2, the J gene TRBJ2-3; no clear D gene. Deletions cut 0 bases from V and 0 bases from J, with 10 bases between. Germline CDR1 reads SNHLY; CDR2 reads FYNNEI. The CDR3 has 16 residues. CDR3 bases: TGTGCCAGCAGTGAAGCGGACCCCTTTAGCACAGATACGCAGTATTTT. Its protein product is CASSEADPFSTDTQYF.

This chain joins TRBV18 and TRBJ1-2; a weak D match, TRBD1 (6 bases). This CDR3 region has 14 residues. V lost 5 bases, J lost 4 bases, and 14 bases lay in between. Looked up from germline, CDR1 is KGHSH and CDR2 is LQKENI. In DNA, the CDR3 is TGTGCCAGCTCAGAACAGGGAACCAGCTATGGCTACACCTTC. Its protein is CASSEQGTSYGYTF.

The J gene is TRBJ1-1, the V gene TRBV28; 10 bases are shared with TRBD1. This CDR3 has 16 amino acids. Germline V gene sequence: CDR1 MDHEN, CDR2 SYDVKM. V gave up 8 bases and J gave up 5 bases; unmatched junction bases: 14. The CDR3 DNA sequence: TGTGCCAGCCTCTCGGGGACAGGGGCTTCGTGGACTGAAGCTTTCTTT. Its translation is CASLSGTGASWTEAFF. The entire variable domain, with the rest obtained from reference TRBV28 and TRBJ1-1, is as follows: DVKVTQSSRYLVKRTGEKVFLECVQDMDHENMFWYRQDPGLGLRLIYFSYDVKMKEKGDIPEGYSVSREKKERFSLILESASTNQTSMYLCASLSGTGASWTEAFFGQGTRLTVV.

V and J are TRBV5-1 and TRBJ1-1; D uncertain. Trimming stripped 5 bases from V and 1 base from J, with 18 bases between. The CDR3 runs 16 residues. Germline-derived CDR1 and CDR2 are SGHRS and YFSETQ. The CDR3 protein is CASSLNPRGTNTEAFF. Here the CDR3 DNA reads TGCGCCAGCAGTCTAAACCCCCGGGGTACGAACACTGAAGCTTTCTTT.

This chain's CDR3 is CASRQRGGYEQYF. For the CDR3, the DNA is TGTGCCAGCAGACAGAGGGGTGGCTACGAGCAGTACTTC. The chain recombines TRBV19 with TRBJ2-7, with D perhaps being TRBD1 or TRBD2 (5 bases each). V lost 9 bases, J lost 3 bases, and 15 bases lay in between. The germline V gene encodes CDR1 LNHDA and CDR2 SQIVND (reference sequence). The CDR3 extends over 13 amino acids.

CDR3 bases: TGTGCCAGCAGCCCACCGGACCGAGGGCGTGAGCAGTTCTTC. This translates into CASSPPDRGREQFF. The chain joins TRBV5-4 to TRBJ2-1; the D gene is possibly TRBD2 (5 bases). Germline loops: CDR1 SGHNT, CDR2 YYREEE (reference sequence). The CDR3 is made up of 14 amino acids. Trimming stripped 4 bases from V and 9 bases from J, with 17 bases between.

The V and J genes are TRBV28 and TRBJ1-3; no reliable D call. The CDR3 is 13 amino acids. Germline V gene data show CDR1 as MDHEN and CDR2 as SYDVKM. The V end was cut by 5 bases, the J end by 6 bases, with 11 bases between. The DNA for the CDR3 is TGTGCCAGCAGTACCGTACTGGAAAACACCATATATTTT. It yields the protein CASSTVLENTIYF.

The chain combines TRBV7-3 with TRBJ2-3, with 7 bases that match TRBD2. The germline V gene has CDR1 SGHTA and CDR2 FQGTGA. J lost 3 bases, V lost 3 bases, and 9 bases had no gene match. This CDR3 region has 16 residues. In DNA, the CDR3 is TGTGCCAGCAGCTTGTTGGCTAGCGGTAGGACAGATACGCAGTATTTT. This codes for CASSLLASGRTDTQYF.

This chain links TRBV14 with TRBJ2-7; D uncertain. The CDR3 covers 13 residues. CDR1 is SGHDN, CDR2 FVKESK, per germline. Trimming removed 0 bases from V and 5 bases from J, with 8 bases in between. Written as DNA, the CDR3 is TGTGCCAGCAGCCAAGAACTGCGGAACGAGCAGTACTTC. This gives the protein CASSQELRNEQYF.

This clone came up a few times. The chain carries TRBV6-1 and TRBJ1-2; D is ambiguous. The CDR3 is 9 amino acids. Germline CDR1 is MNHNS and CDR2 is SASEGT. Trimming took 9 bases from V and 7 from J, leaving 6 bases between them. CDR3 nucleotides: TGTGCCAGTGGAGGTGGCTACACCTTC. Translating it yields CASGGGYTF.

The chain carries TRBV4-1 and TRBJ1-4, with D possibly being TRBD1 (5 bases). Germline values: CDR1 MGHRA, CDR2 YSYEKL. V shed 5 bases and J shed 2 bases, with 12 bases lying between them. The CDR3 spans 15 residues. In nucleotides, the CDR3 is TGCGCCAGCAGCGCAACAGGCACGACTAATGAAAAACTGTTTTTT. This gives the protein CASSATGTTNEKLFF.

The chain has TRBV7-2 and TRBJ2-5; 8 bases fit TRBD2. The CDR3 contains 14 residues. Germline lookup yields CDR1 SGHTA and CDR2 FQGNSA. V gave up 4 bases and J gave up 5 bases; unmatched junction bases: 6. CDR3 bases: TGTGCCAGCAGCTCCCGGACTAGCAGGGAGACCCAGTACTTC. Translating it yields CASSSRTSRETQYF.

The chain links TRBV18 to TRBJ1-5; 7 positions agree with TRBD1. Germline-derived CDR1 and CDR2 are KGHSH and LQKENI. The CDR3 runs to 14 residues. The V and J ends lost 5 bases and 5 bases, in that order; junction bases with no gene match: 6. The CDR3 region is CASSAGQSDQPQHF. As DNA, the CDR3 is TGTGCCAGCTCAGCGGGACAGTCAGATCAGCCCCAGCATTTT.

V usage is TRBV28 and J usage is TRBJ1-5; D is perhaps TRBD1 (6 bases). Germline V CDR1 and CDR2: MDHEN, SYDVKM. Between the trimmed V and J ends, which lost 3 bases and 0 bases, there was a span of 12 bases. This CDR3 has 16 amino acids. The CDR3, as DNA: TGTGCCAGCAGTTTGGGGGGCGCGGATAGCAATCAGCCCCAGCATTTT. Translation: CASSLGGADSNQPQHF.